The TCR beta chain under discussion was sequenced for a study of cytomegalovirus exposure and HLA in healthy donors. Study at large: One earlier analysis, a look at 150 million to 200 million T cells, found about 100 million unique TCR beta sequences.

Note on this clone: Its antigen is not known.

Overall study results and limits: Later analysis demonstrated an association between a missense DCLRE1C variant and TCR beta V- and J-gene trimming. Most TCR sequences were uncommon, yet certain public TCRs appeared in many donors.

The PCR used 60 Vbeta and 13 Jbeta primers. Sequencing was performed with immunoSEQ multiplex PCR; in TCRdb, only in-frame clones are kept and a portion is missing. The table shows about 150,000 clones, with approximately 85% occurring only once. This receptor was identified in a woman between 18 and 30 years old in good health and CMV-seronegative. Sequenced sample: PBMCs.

As DNA, the CDR3 is TGTGCCAGCAGTTACATGGACAGGGAAGATACGCAGTATTTT. It encodes CASSYMDREDTQYF. The chain carries TRBV6-6 and TRBJ2-3, with 8 bases aligning to TRBD1. The V segment lost 2 bases and the J segment 5 bases; nucleotides outside the gene matches: 3. The CDR3 totals 14 residues. Germline values: CDR1 MNHNY, CDR2 SVGAGI (reference sequence).